Listed here are 18 T cell receptor beta chains from one sample, sequenced in a study of regulatory T cells in long-lasting Graves disease. CDR3 regions were amplified by Arm-PCR using iRepertoire HTBI primers to build TCR beta libraries. TCRdb itself ran the multiplex PCR reads through MiXCR, one entry per CDR3 protein. Here the sample spans fewer than 550,000 distinct CDR3 sequences, roughly 15% being singletons. The time point denotes: newly diagnosed GD, antithyroid drugs for less than 3 months. PBMC-extracted RNA yielded the TCR library. These data were also filed under a second study, of T cells in Graves' hyperthyroidism and ophthalmopathy.

The input for sequencing was peripheral blood mononuclear cells (PBMCs), taken at new diagnosis, from a patient treated with antithyroid drugs. These receptors were taken from a young woman with Graves disease.

This clonotype was found a few times. The rearrangement uses TRBV6-1 and TRBJ1-5, with a possible D match to TRBD1 (5 bases). The CDR3 loop spans 15 amino acids. The germline V gene has CDR1 MNHNS and CDR2 SASEGT. V lost 7 bases and J lost 2, with 15 bases in between. CDR3 amino acids: CASTYEGVRNQPQHF. DNA for the CDR3: TGTGCCAGCACCTACGAAGGGGTTCGCAATCAGCCCCAGCATTTT.

A note on this clonotype: This may stem from a read error, because a much larger clone lies one nucleotide away. The rearrangement uses TRBV7-9 and TRBJ2-1, with D perhaps TRBD2 (6 bases). This CDR3 is 15 amino acids long. Germline CDR1 SEHNR, CDR2 FQNEAQ (reference sequence). The CDR3 is CASSPDGSSCNEQFF. The CDR3 nucleotides are TGTGCCAGCAGCCCCGACGGGAGCTCCTGCAATGAGCAGTTCTTC.

This clonotype has just a few counts. The V and J genes are TRBV28 and TRBJ2-7, with TRBD2 matching 9 bases. The ends lost 5 bases at V and 5 bases at J; junction bases unmatched: 19. CDR1 MDHEN and CDR2 SYDVKM come from the germline V gene. This CDR3 region has 18 residues. The CDR3 sequence: CASSTNTNSGSTIHEQYF. The CDR3 bases are TGTGCCAGCAGTACTAATACAAATAGCGGGAGTACCATCCACGAGCAGTACTTC.

In its sample, this clonotype was seen many times. The CDR3 DNA sequence: TGCAGTGCTAGGGGGGGCGGGCTAGCGGACTCCTACGAGCAGTACTTC. Residues: CSARGGGLADSYEQYF. The chain uses TRBV20-1 and TRBJ2-7; a weak D match, TRBD2 (7 bases). V was trimmed by 3 bases and J by 0 bases, leaving 18 bases between them. Germline CDR1 and CDR2: DFQATT and SNEGSKA (reference sequence). The CDR3 spans 16 residues.

Details on this clonotype: One end of the junction varies from germline; a read error may be responsible. V usage is TRBV5-1 and J usage is TRBJ2-7; D unclear. Germline V gives CDR1 SGHRS, CDR2 YFSETQ. The CDR3 is 14 amino acids. The CDR3 DNA reads as TGCGCCAGCAGCCCAGATCCGAGCTCCTACGAGCAGCACTTC. This encodes CASSPDPSSYEQHF.

This clonotype was recorded a few times. The chain links TRBV19 to TRBJ2-1; the match to TRBD2 covers 8 bases. V lost 3 bases to trimming and J lost 9 bases; unmatched junction nucleotides: 10. Germline loops: CDR1 LNHDA, CDR2 SQIVND (reference sequence). This CDR3 comprises 15 residues. The CDR3 coding sequence is TGTGCCAGTAGTATTTTAGCGGGAAAGGGCGGTGAGCAGTTCTTC. Amino acid sequence: CASSILAGKGGEQFF.

In regard to this clonotype: A much bigger clone sits one base away, suggesting this may be a read error. The chain is built from TRBV12-3 or TRBV12-4 and TRBJ2-7; TRBD1 or TRBD2 may be the D gene (5 bases each). Trimming removed 8 bases at V and 8 bases at J, with 13 bases between. The CDR3 consists of 11 residues. This chain's CDR3 is CASGRDDKQYF. CDR3 DNA: TGTGCCAGCGGCAGGGACGACAAGCAGTACTTC.

This clonotype was picked up a small number of times. The genes are TRBV24-1 and TRBJ1-1; D is undetermined. This CDR3 spans 13 amino acids. Per germline, CDR1 KGHDR and CDR2 SFDVKD. Trimming cost V 3 bases and J 4 bases, with 8 bases left between them. CDR3 in amino acids: CATSDGGLTEAFF. The CDR3 DNA sequence: TGTGCCACCAGTGATGGAGGGCTCACTGAAGCTTTCTTT.

This clonotype was observed many times. V and J are TRBV28 and TRBJ2-1; 9 bases are shared with TRBD2. Unmatched junction bases numbered 11, after V lost 5 bases and J lost 9 bases. This CDR3 has 15 amino acids. CDR1 and CDR2 from the germline V gene are MDHEN and SYDVKM. DNA of the CDR3: TGTGCCAGCAGTAGACTTAGCGGGAGAACCGTTGAGCAGTTCTTC. It is translated as CASSRLSGRTVEQFF.

In its sample, this clonotype was seen many times. The chain carries TRBV6-2 or TRBV6-3 and TRBJ2-2, with a tentative D call TRBD2 (6 bases). Trimming left V 7 bases short and J 2 bases short, with 11 bases between. Germline CDR1 MNHEY, CDR2 SVGEGT. This CDR3 is 14 amino acids long. In DNA form, the CDR3 reads TGTGCCAGCAAGAATAGCGGTAACACCGGGGAGCTGTTTTTT. It codes for CASKNSGNTGELFF.

This chain joins TRBV6-2 or TRBV6-3 and TRBJ2-7; 7 nucleotides align to TRBD1. The CDR3 covers 18 residues. Trimming at V came to 1 base and at J to 4 bases, leaving 16 bases not matched to a gene. Germline lookup yields CDR1 MNHEY and CDR2 SVGEGT. CDR3 in amino acids: CASSYFSGQLTTIYEQYF. The CDR3 region has the DNA TGTGCCAGCAGTTACTTTTCGGGACAGCTCACAACCATTTACGAGCAGTACTTC.

This clonotype was observed many times. The chain recombines TRBV27 with TRBJ2-3; 10 bases align to TRBD2. The germline V gene has CDR1 MNHEY and CDR2 SMNVEV (reference sequence). This CDR3 has 19 residues. V shed 5 bases and J 2 bases; nucleotides not matched to a gene: 16. In DNA form, the CDR3 reads TGTGCCAGCAGTCCGAGGGCGTTGCTAGCGGGAGTTCTCACAGATACGCAGTATTTT. The encoded protein is CASSPRALLAGVLTDTQYF.

This clonotype was seen many times. The chain couples TRBV11-3 to TRBJ2-1, with unresolved D. CDR3 length: 17 residues. Looked up from germline, CDR1 is SGHNT and CDR2 is YENEEA. The V end was cut by 2 bases, the J end by 0 bases, with 14 bases between. The CDR3 reads CASSLHPAQSSYNEQFF. CDR3 in DNA: TGTGCCAGCAGCTTACACCCGGCCCAGAGCTCCTACAATGAGCAGTTCTTC.

The J gene is TRBJ2-1, the V gene TRBV19, with 11 bases identical to TRBD1. The CDR3 is 13 residues long. From germline, CDR1 is LNHDA and CDR2 SQIVND (reference sequence). The V and J ends lost 6 bases and 14 bases, in that order; junction bases with no gene match: 9. The CDR3 reads CASRDRDRGSEFF. The CDR3 DNA reads TGTGCCAGTAGGGACCGGGACAGGGGGTCGGAGTTCTTC.

Comments on this clonotype: A much larger clone sits a single nucleotide away, making a read error possible. The rearrangement joins TRBV11-2 to TRBJ2-1; D is unclear. The length of the CDR3 is 16 residues. Germline V gives CDR1 SGHAT, CDR2 FQNNGV. V was shortened by 2 bases and J by 7 bases, with 18 bases between the two germline ends. The CDR3 DNA is TGTGCCAGCAGCTTAATATACCATCCGGTGCGGAATGAGCAGTTCTTC. It encodes CASSLIYHPVRNEQFF. The whole variable domain, filled in from reference TRBV11-2 and TRBJ2-1, reads EAGVAQSPRYKIIEKRQSVAFWCNPISGHATLYWYQQILGQGPKLLIQFQNNGVVDDSQLPKDRFSAERLKGVDSTLKIQPAKLEDSAVYLCASSLIYHPVRNEQFFGPGTRLTVL.

The genes are TRBV27 and TRBJ2-7; D is possibly TRBD2 (6 bases). The CDR3 runs to 17 residues. V lost 5 bases, J lost 2 bases, and 22 bases lay in between. Germline V lookup: CDR1 MNHEY, CDR2 SMNVEV (reference sequence). The CDR3 DNA is TGTGCCAGCAGTCGCCGGGACTTTTGGAACCGAGCCTACGAGCAGTACTTC. It yields the protein CASSRRDFWNRAYEQYF.

This clonotype has at least ten counts. This chain connects TRBV12-3 or TRBV12-4 to TRBJ1-4, with unresolved D. The CDR3 contains 16 residues. Trimming took off 6 bases at V and 4 bases at J, with 18 bases between the two ends. CDR3 bases: TGTGCCAGCAGACTTGGATCAAGACGGATTAATGAAAAACTGTTTTTT. Protein sequence: CASRLGSRRINEKLFF.

This clonotype has a handful of counts. The rearrangement uses TRBV13 and TRBJ1-1; D call uncertain. Trimming cost V 4 bases and J 0 bases, with 21 bases left between them. CDR1 and CDR2 from the germline V gene are PRHDT and FYEKMQ (reference sequence). This CDR3 has 18 residues. CDR3 nucleotide sequence: TGTGCCAGCAGCTCCGCAATAGGTTCCCATTATGTGAACACTGAAGCTTTCTTT. Encoded protein: CASSSAIGSHYVNTEAFF.